Shown below are 10 T cell receptor beta chains from a single sample sequenced in a study of regulatory T cells in long-lasting Graves disease. Time point defined: newly diagnosed GD, antithyroid drugs for less than 3 months. From RNA extracted from PBMCs, the TCR library was made. Building of the TCR beta libraries involved iRepertoire HTBI primers and Arm-PCR of CDR3 regions. TCRdb analysed the multiplex PCR reads with MiXCR anew, one entry per CDR3 protein. The sample lists roughly 500,000 distinct CDR3 sequences, around 13% seen once, with about a sixth in the top ten. These sequences were also reported in another study, on T cells in Graves' hyperthyroidism and ophthalmopathy.

The sequencing here drew on peripheral blood mononuclear cells (PBMCs), taken at new diagnosis, from a patient treated with antithyroid drugs. These receptors were obtained from a woman in her forties or fifties with Graves disease.

About this clonotype: A much larger clone is a single base away; this may be a read error. The chain joins TRBV28 to TRBJ2-7, with D perhaps TRBD2 (5 bases). The CDR3 is 16 amino acids. Per the germline V gene, CDR1 is MDHEN and CDR2 is SYDVKM. CDR3 nucleotide sequence: TGTGCCGGCAGTTTCCCGGGGATAGGGATGTCCCACGAGCAGTACTTC. As protein: CAGSFPGIGMSHEQYF.

The table lists this clonotype with many counts. The rearrangement links TRBV20-1 to TRBJ2-2; TRBD2 matches 13 bases. This CDR3 has 15 residues. The germline CDR1 and CDR2 sequences are DFQATT and SNEGSKA (reference sequence). V lost 4 bases and J lost 5; bases outside the gene matches: 4. This chain's CDR3 is CSATGTSGTTGELFF. In DNA, the CDR3 is TGCAGTGCTACCGGGACTAGCGGGACAACCGGGGAGCTGTTTTTT.

The genes are TRBV4-1 and TRBJ2-1; D tentatively fits TRBD1 or TRBD2 (5 bases each). V was clipped by 0 bases and J by 4 bases, with 10 bases between them. Germline V CDR1 and CDR2: MGHRA, YSYEKL. This CDR3 has 15 amino acids. CDR3 coding DNA: TGCGCCAGCAGCCAAGAGGGGGATAGGTACAATGAGCAGTTCTTC. It codes for CASSQEGDRYNEQFF.

The table lists this clonotype with many counts. The J gene is TRBJ2-1, the V gene TRBV11-2; D might be TRBD1 (5 bases). The length of the CDR3 is 15 residues. V lost 4 bases, J lost 0 bases, and 10 bases lay in between. The germline V gene encodes CDR1 SGHAT and CDR2 FQNNGV. The CDR3 spells CASSSVQGSYNEQFF. DNA of the CDR3: TGTGCCAGCAGCTCGGTTCAGGGCTCCTACAATGAGCAGTTCTTC.

The chain combines TRBV5-1 with TRBJ1-6, with D tentatively TRBD1 (6 bases). There are 16 residues in the CDR3. Looked up from germline, CDR1 is SGHRS and CDR2 is YFSETQ. V was clipped by 2 bases and J by 6 bases, with 15 bases between them. The CDR3 DNA is TGCGCCAGCAGCTTTGAACACCCAGGGGTTAATTCACCCCTCCACTTT. It codes for CASSFEHPGVNSPLHF.

The sample holds many counts of this clonotype. The chain is built from TRBV9 and TRBJ2-7; the D call may be TRBD1 or TRBD2 (5 bases each). CDR3 length: 12 amino acids. Trimming left V 4 bases short and J 6 bases short, with 11 bases between. Germline CDR1 SGDLS, CDR2 YYNGEE. The CDR3 bases are TGTGCCAGCAGCTCCAATGGGGGCGAGCAGTACTTC. Translated, it gives CASSSNGGEQYF.

V usage is TRBV7-9 and J usage is TRBJ2-2; 8 nucleotides agree with TRBD2. V gave up 2 bases and J gave up 6 bases; unmatched junction bases: 5. The CDR3 is made up of 15 amino acids. CDR1 is SEHNR, CDR2 FQNEAQ, per germline (reference sequence). CDR3 loop: CASSLRSGRSGELFF. The CDR3 coding sequence is TGTGCCAGCAGCTTAAGAAGCGGGAGATCCGGGGAGCTGTTTTTT. Filled out from reference TRBV7-9 and TRBJ2-2, the complete variable domain reads DTGVSQNPRHKITKRGQNVTFRCDPISEHNRLYWYRQTLGQGPEFLTYFQNEAQLEKSRLLSDRFSAERPKGSFSTLEIQRTEQGDSAMYLCASSLRSGRSGELFFGEGSRLTVL.

Only one count was recorded for this clonotype. The chain carries TRBV5-5 and TRBJ1-6; D might be TRBD1 (5 bases). V was pared by 4 bases and J by 8 bases, with 13 bases between. The CDR3 is 14 residues long. The germline gives CDR1 SGHKS, CDR2 YYEKEE (reference sequence). CDR3: CASSTDGGDSPLHF. The CDR3 DNA follows: TGTGCCAGCAGCACGGACGGGGGGGATTCACCCCTCCACTTT. The complete variable domain, with remaining parts taken from reference TRBV5-5 and TRBJ1-6, reads DAGVTQSPTHLIKTRGQQVTLRCSPISGHKSVSWYQQVLGQGPQFIFQYYEKEERGRGNFPDRFSARQFPNYSSELNVNALLLGDSALYLCASSTDGGDSPLHFGNGTRLTVT.

This clonotype was recorded many times. This chain joins TRBV7-9 and TRBJ2-2; weak D call: TRBD1 (6 bases). There are 16 residues in the CDR3. From germline, CDR1 is SEHNR and CDR2 FQNEAQ (reference sequence). V was shortened by 1 base and J by 1 base, with 10 bases between the two germline ends. The CDR3 nucleotides are TGTGCCAGCAGCTTAGGAGGGGGAGAGAACACCGGGGAGCTGTTTTTT. It specifies CASSLGGGENTGELFF. Variable domain in full (rest from reference TRBV7-9 and TRBJ2-2): DTGVSQNPRHKITKRGQNVTFRCDPISEHNRLYWYRQTLGQGPEFLTYFQNEAQLEKSRLLSDRFSAERPKGSFSTLEIQRTEQGDSAMYLCASSLGGGENTGELFFGEGSRLTVL.

The CDR3 DNA sequence: TGCAGCGTTGCGGGCCGGTCGAACACTGAAGCTTTCTTT. Its protein product is CSVAGRSNTEAFF. The rearrangement links TRBV29-1 to TRBJ1-1, with D uncertain. Germline loops: CDR1 SQVTM, CDR2 ANQGSEA. The CDR3 consists of 13 residues. V was shortened by 4 bases and J by 1 base, with 10 bases between the two germline ends.